These 28 T cell receptor beta chains were all obtained from the same sample, sequenced in a study of T cell responses to AZD1222 COVID-19 vaccine (dated by TCRdb to about 2021). Libraries were made using the immunoSEQ multiplex PCR assay. TCRdb provides this immuneACCESS table in a form limited to in-frame rearrangements. Some clones are lacking; in checked studies, under half of them reflect an unresolved V gene, and why the rest are absent is not known. This sample comprises 100,000 or so clones, around nine tenths of them detected only once. The ten largest account for 1.3% of the sample. Interpreted using the paper, the time point label stands for: baseline before first vaccination. The sequences come from peripheral blood, collected on day 0 of AZD1222 vaccination. The receptors here all came from an adult in good health.

The chain uses TRBV5-1 and TRBJ1-2; perhaps TRBD1 as D (5 bases). The CDR3 length is 14 residues. V was trimmed by 1 base and J by 4 bases, leaving 11 bases between them. Per germline, CDR1 SGHRS and CDR2 YFSETQ. The CDR3 loop is CASSLTGTPYGYTF. As DNA, the CDR3 is TGCGCCAGCAGCTTGACAGGAACACCCTATGGCTACACCTTC.

This sequence joins TRBV5-4 and TRBJ1-2, with D perhaps TRBD1 (6 bases). CDR3 length: 15 residues. The germline V gene has CDR1 SGHNT and CDR2 YYREEE (reference sequence). Trimming took 0 bases from V and 4 from J, leaving 13 bases between them. CDR3: CASSLVGGASYGYTF. In DNA, the CDR3 is TGTGCCAGCAGCTTGGTAGGGGGGGCGTCCTATGGCTACACCTTC.

V usage is TRBV9 and J usage is TRBJ1-1; D not resolved. The CDR3 has 13 residues. V lost 3 bases and J lost 1, with 7 bases in between. Germline CDR1 reads SGDLS; CDR2 reads YYNGEE. CDR3 loop: CASSETGNTEAFF. CDR3 nucleotides: TGTGCCAGCAGCGAGACTGGGAACACTGAAGCTTTCTTT.

The genes are TRBV5-6 and TRBJ2-5; D possibly corresponds to TRBD1 (6 bases). V lost 2 bases, J lost 5 bases, and 25 bases lay in between. The CDR3 covers 18 residues. The germline gives CDR1 SGHDT, CDR2 YYEEEE. CDR3 DNA: TGTGCCAGCAGCTTTCGCCCGGACAGTTTCCTGGCTGGGGAGACCCAGTACTTC. Amino acid sequence: CASSFRPDSFLAGETQYF.

V and J are TRBV3-1 (or the pseudogene TRBV3-2) and TRBJ2-1; D possibly corresponds to TRBD1 (5 bases). Looked up from germline, CDR1 is LGHDT and CDR2 is YNNKEL (reference sequence). The V end lost 7 bases, the J end lost 0 bases, and 16 bases lay between the germline ends. This CDR3 contains 16 residues. DNA of the CDR3: TGTGCCAGCACCCCGCTGGGGCCAAGCTCCTACAATGAGCAGTTCTTC. Translating gives CASTPLGPSSYNEQFF.

This chain uses TRBV6-1 with TRBJ1-4; perhaps TRBD1 as D (6 bases). Between the trimmed V and J ends, which lost 1 base and 7 bases, there was a span of 16 bases. This CDR3 comprises 16 residues. Per the germline V gene, CDR1 is MNHNS and CDR2 is SASEGT. Written as DNA, the CDR3 is TGTGCCAGCAGTGAAGTCCGCGCAGGGGCGGGTGAAAAACTGTTTTTT. Protein product: CASSEVRAGAGEKLFF.

V and J are TRBV3-1 (or the pseudogene TRBV3-2) and TRBJ1-1; the match to TRBD1 covers 7 bases. The junction had 16 bases not matched to a gene; V was cut back by 3 bases and J by 0 bases. This CDR3 contains 19 residues. The germline V gene has CDR1 LGHDT and CDR2 YNNKEL (reference sequence). The chain's CDR3 is CASSQIRTTGIRMNTEAFF. In DNA, the CDR3 is TGTGCCAGCAGCCAGATCCGAACGACAGGGATAAGGATGAACACTGAAGCTTTCTTT.

V usage is TRBV4-1 and J usage is TRBJ1-6; 7 positions agree with TRBD1. The CDR3 length is 16 residues. Trimming cost V 1 base and J 7 bases; bases outside gene matches: 7. Looked up from germline, CDR1 is MGHRA and CDR2 is YSYEKL. The CDR3 DNA is TGCGCCAGCAGCCAAGTTCTACAGGGGAGGAATTCACCCCTCCACTTT. Translated, it gives CASSQVLQGRNSPLHF.

The V and J genes are TRBV6-5 and TRBJ2-2; D is undetermined. V was shortened by 1 base and J by 5 bases, with 5 bases between the two germline ends. Per the germline V gene, CDR1 is MNHEY and CDR2 is SVGAGI. The CDR3 has 13 amino acids. CDR3 residues: CASSYYLTGELFF. CDR3 sequence (DNA): TGTGCCAGCAGTTACTATCTTACCGGGGAGCTGTTTTTT.

The chain carries TRBV7-6 and TRBJ1-3, with D hard to call. This CDR3 contains 15 residues. The V gene's germline CDR1 is SGHVS and CDR2 FNYEAQ. V was clipped by 5 bases and J by 0 bases, with 11 bases between them. CDR3 sequence (DNA): TGTGCCAGCAGCAAAGGACGGAACTCTGGAAACACCATATATTTT. It translates to CASSKGRNSGNTIYF.

The chain is built from TRBV27 and TRBJ1-2; 7 bases agree with TRBD1. CDR1 is MNHEY and CDR2 is SMNVEV in the germline V gene (reference sequence). V shed 5 bases, J shed 2 bases, and the junction held 2 bases outside the gene matches. CDR3 length: 13 amino acids. The DNA of the CDR3 is TGTGCCAGCAGTAAGACAGGGAACTATGGCTACACCTTC. This codes for CASSKTGNYGYTF.

The rearrangement uses TRBV5-4 and TRBJ1-6; TRBD1 is a possible D gene (5 bases). CDR1 and CDR2 (germline): SGHNT, YYREEE (reference sequence). The ends were cut back, 1 base at V and 9 bases at J, with 11 bases in the middle. The CDR3 totals 14 residues. CDR3: CASSLSGGSSPLHF. In DNA form, the CDR3 reads TGTGCCAGCAGCTTGTCTGGGGGTAGTTCACCCCTCCACTTT.

The J gene is TRBJ2-3, the V gene TRBV29-1; D possibly corresponds to TRBD2 (6 bases). V lost 4 bases to trimming and J lost 6 bases, with 26 bases between them. The V gene's germline CDR1 is SQVTM and CDR2 ANQGSEA. The CDR3 has 17 amino acids. The CDR3 nucleotides read TGCAGCGTTGTAGGGCGGGCGGGGAGCGATTTGGGGGATACGCAGTATTTT. This codes for CSVVGRAGSDLGDTQYF.

A word on this clone: This specimen includes other DNA sequences encoding the same CDR3. V is TRBV19 and J is TRBJ1-1; 7 bases are a match to TRBD1. Germline CDR1 LNHDA, CDR2 SQIVND (reference sequence). This CDR3 comprises 16 residues. J lost 2 bases, V lost 2 bases, and 8 bases had no gene match. DNA for the CDR3: TGTGCCAGTAGTATACGCCCCGGACAGGTAAACACTGAAGCTTTCTTT. This encodes CASSIRPGQVNTEAFF.

The rearrangement uses TRBV19 and TRBJ1-2; 12 bases map to TRBD1. The CDR3 sequence is 16 residues long. Germline CDR1 and CDR2: LNHDA and SQIVND (reference sequence). Trimming removed 5 bases from V and 4 bases from J; junction bases left unmatched: 8. CDR3 residues: CASSLGQGALPYGYTF. In DNA, the CDR3 is TGTGCCAGTAGTTTGGGACAGGGGGCATTACCCTATGGCTACACCTTC.

The V gene is TRBV5-6, the J gene TRBJ2-2; the D is unclear. The germline gives CDR1 SGHDT, CDR2 YYEEEE. The CDR3 sequence is 16 residues long. Trimming pared 0 bases from V and 1 base from J, leaving 10 bases between. CDR3 DNA: TGTGCCAGCAGCTTGGCGGCCGTATGGAACACCGGGGAGCTGTTTTTT. Translated, it gives CASSLAAVWNTGELFF.

The chain is built from TRBV2 and TRBJ1-6, with TRBD1 identical over 7 bases. In germline, CDR1 is SNHLY, CDR2 FYNNEI. After removal of 4 bases from V and 12 bases from J, the junction contained 12 bases not matched to a gene. The CDR3 runs to 15 residues. The CDR3 nucleotides read TGTGCCAGCAGTGCCCCCCGACAGGGTTGGAGACCCCTCCACTTT. Protein: CASSAPRQGWRPLHF.

CDR3 DNA: TGTGCCAGCAGCCAAGTTTTCCTGGACAATGGCTACACCTTC. Encoded protein: CASSQVFLDNGYTF. The genes are TRBV3-1 (or the pseudogene TRBV3-2) and TRBJ1-2, with a weak D call TRBD1 (5 bases). The V gene lost 1 base and the J gene lost 6 bases, with 12 bases spanning the gap. Germline-derived CDR1 and CDR2 are LGHDT and YNNKEL (reference sequence). CDR3 length equals 14 residues.

The rearrangement uses TRBV9 and TRBJ2-2; D possibly corresponds to TRBD2 (5 bases). Trimming cost V 0 bases and J 0 bases, with 9 bases left between them. The germline CDR1 and CDR2 sequences are SGDLS and YYNGEE. The CDR3 totals 16 residues. Here the CDR3 DNA reads TGTGCCAGCAGCGTAGGGACTGGACCGAACACCGGGGAGCTGTTTTTT. Its protein is CASSVGTGPNTGELFF.

This clone has more than one count but fewer than ten. The CDR3 nucleotides are TGCAGCGTTGTGAGAGAGAATGAAAAACTGTTTTTT. Translation: CSVVRENEKLFF. This chain joins TRBV29-1 and TRBJ1-4; D is unresolved. Germline CDR1 is SQVTM and CDR2 is ANQGSEA. This CDR3 contains 12 residues. Trimming left V 4 bases short and J 5 bases short, with 8 bases between.

V usage is TRBV19 and J usage is TRBJ1-3; a weak D match, TRBD1 (5 bases). The germline CDR1 and CDR2 sequences are LNHDA and SQIVND (reference sequence). V lost 3 bases and J lost 1, with 13 bases in between. The CDR3 has 16 amino acids. The DNA of the CDR3 is TGTGCCAGTAGTATGTGGGCGACAGCGTCTGGAAACACCATATATTTT. This gives the protein CASSMWATASGNTIYF.

The rearrangement uses TRBV4-1 and TRBJ2-3; 13 bases are shared with TRBD2. The CDR3 has 16 residues. Germline CDR1 and CDR2: MGHRA and YSYEKL. The trim removed 3 bases at V and 5 bases at J, leaving 5 bases unmatched. The CDR3 DNA follows: TGCGCCAGCAGCCAGGGAACTAGCGGGGGGGAAGATACGCAGTATTTT. Its translation is CASSQGTSGGEDTQYF.

The J gene is TRBJ1-2, the V gene TRBV29-1, with D possibly TRBD1 on 5 matching bases. Trimming cost V 5 bases and J 4 bases, with 11 bases left between them. The germline CDR1 and CDR2 sequences are SQVTM and ANQGSEA. The CDR3 totals 12 residues. The CDR3: CSVIDSAYGYTF. DNA for the CDR3: TGCAGCGTTATCGACAGTGCCTATGGCTACACCTTC.

This chain joins TRBV14 and TRBJ2-1; D gene unclear. Per the germline V gene, CDR1 is SGHDN and CDR2 is FVKESK. The CDR3 length is 12 residues. Trimming pared 10 bases from V and 4 bases from J, leaving 11 bases between. The CDR3 sequence: CATLSLYNEQFF. The DNA of the CDR3 is TGTGCCACCCTTTCCCTTTACAATGAGCAGTTCTTC.

V usage is TRBV5-5 and J usage is TRBJ2-5; 15 bases map to TRBD2. V lost 3 bases and J lost 5; bases outside the gene matches: 5. Germline values: CDR1 SGHKS, CDR2 YYEKEE (reference sequence). This CDR3 has 16 amino acids. CDR3 DNA sequence: TGTGCCAGCAGCTGGACTAGCGGGGGGGCCCGGGAGACCCAGTACTTC. Translating it yields CASSWTSGGARETQYF.

The chain links TRBV5-4 to TRBJ1-5; D uncertain. Trimming stripped 0 bases from V and 5 bases from J, with 6 bases between. The CDR3 contains 13 residues. Germline CDR1 and CDR2: SGHNT and YYREEE (reference sequence). DNA for the CDR3: TGTGCCAGCAGCTTGGGGCAGGATCAGCCCCAGCATTTT. It codes for CASSLGQDQPQHF.

The V call is TRBV4-2, the J call TRBJ2-2; the match to TRBD2 covers 9 bases. Germline V CDR1 and CDR2: LGHNA, YNFKEQ. The CDR3 contains 15 residues. V lost 5 bases to trimming and J lost 3 bases; unmatched junction nucleotides: 4. The CDR3 is CASSASGTYTGELFF. In nucleotides, the CDR3 is TGTGCCAGCAGCGCTAGCGGGACGTACACCGGGGAGCTGTTTTTT.

The chain joins TRBV29-1 to TRBJ1-1; D not resolved. Germline CDR1 and CDR2: SQVTM and ANQGSEA. CDR3 length: 14 amino acids. V was cut by 3 bases and J by 2 bases, with 13 bases left in between. CDR3 residues: CSVEPGRLNTEAFF. DNA of the CDR3: TGCAGCGTTGAGCCCGGGAGACTCAACACTGAAGCTTTCTTT. Drawing the rest from reference TRBV29-1 and TRBJ1-1, the complete variable domain is SAVISQKPSRDICQRGTSLTIQCQVDSQVTMMFWYRQQPGQSLTLIATANQGSEATYESGFVIDKFPISRPNLTFSTLTVSNMSPEDSSIYLCSVEPGRLNTEAFFGQGTRLTVV.